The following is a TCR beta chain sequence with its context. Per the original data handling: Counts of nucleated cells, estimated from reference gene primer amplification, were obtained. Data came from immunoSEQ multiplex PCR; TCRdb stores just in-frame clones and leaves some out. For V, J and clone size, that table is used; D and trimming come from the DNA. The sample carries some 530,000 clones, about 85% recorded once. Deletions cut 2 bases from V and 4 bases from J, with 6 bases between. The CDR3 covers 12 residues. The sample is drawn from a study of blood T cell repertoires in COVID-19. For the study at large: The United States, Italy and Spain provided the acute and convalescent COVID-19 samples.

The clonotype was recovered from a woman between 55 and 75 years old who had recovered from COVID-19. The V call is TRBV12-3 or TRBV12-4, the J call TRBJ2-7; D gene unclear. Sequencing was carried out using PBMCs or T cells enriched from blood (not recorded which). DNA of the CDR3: TGTGCCAGCAGTTTACATGTTTACGAGCAGTACTTC. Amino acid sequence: CASSLHVYEQYF.